Listed here is a single T cell receptor (beta chain). Its antigen remains unknown. Each CDR3 protein is one row after TCRdb ran MiXCR on the 5' RACE reads. The table lists around 100,000 distinct CDR3 sequences, under 30% of them singletons, with approximately 13% in the top ten. The data were taken from a study of CD8 T cells in ankylosing spondylitis. Whole-study findings and limits: Blood of patients with ankylosing spondylitis appeared to be characterized by a TCR beta motif of several highly homologous variants. Reportedly, disease-linked clones are significantly enriched in ankylosing spondylitis patients' matched synovial fluid.

Germline V gene data show CDR1 as SQVTM and CDR2 as ANQGSEA. V shed 5 bases and J 1 base; nucleotides not matched to a gene: 10. There are 17 residues in the CDR3. The sequence was obtained from a male donor with ankylosing spondylitis. The sample comprised synovial fluid, either unsorted or a sorted T cell fraction (not recorded which). The chain couples TRBV29-1 to TRBJ2-1; 11 bases align to TRBD2. CDR3 protein: CSVRGSTSGGSYNEQFF. The CDR3 DNA sequence: TGCAGCGTTCGGGGGTCCACTAGCGGGGGTTCCTACAATGAGCAGTTCTTC.